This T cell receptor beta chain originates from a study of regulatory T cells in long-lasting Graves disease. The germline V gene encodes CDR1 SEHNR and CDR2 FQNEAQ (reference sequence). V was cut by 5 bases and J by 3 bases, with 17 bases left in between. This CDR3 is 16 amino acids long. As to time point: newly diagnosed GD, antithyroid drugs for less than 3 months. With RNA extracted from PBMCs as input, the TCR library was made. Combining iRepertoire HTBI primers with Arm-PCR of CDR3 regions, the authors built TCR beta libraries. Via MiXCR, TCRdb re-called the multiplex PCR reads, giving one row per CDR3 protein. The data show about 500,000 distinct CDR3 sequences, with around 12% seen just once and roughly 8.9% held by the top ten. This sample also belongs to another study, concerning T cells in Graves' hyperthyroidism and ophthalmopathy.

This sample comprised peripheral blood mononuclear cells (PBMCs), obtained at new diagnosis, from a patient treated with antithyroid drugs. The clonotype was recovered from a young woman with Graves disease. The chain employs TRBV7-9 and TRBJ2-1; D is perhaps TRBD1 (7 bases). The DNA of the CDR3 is TGTGCCAGCAGCCGGGAGAACTCAGGGGGCTACAATGAGCAGTTCTTC. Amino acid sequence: CASSRENSGGYNEQFF.